These 24 T cell receptor beta chains came from one sample sequenced in a study of T-cell reconstitution after alpha-beta-depleted transplantation in children. Unique molecular identifiers featured in how the TCRbeta library was prepared. A single record per CDR3 protein comes from TCRdb applying MiXCR to the PCR reads. Of about 540,000 distinct CDR3 sequences in the sample, about a sixth were seen once. Source: PBMCs from the stem cell graft donor, taken from the stem cell graft. Receptors originate from a human donor who donated a stem cell graft to a child with acute lymphoblastic leukemia.

As for this clonotype: Because it lacks the conserved phenylalanine or tryptophan at the end, this CDR3 is likely a read error. It is unclear where the CDR3 begins or ends on the DNA, so no DNA is shown, and the CDR3 is as TCRdb lists it. The rearrangement joins TRBV6-5 to TRBJ1-2; the D segment call TRBD1 is taken from the table without a DNA check. In germline, CDR1 is MNHEY, CDR2 SVGAGI. The CDR3 contains 10 residues when both ends are counted. The CDR3 loop reads CASSYKDRRV.

This clonotype has only a few counts. The chain uses TRBV5-1 and TRBJ2-3; 11 positions agree with TRBD2. Germline CDR1 and CDR2: SGHRS and YFSETQ. J was trimmed by 2 bases and V by 3 bases; bases with no gene match: 8. The CDR3 sequence is 17 residues long. The CDR3 DNA reads as TGCGCCAGCAGCTGGACCGGGACTAGCGGAGACACAGATACGCAGTATTTT. It yields the protein CASSWTGTSGDTDTQYF.

Only a few counts were recorded for this clonotype. The V and J genes are TRBV20-1 and TRBJ1-2, with 10 bases matching TRBD1. This CDR3 spans 15 amino acids. With 3 bases clipped from V and 6 bases from J, the junction kept 10 bases outside the gene matches. The V gene's germline CDR1 is DFQATT and CDR2 SNEGSKA (reference sequence). Here the CDR3 reads CSARAKGQGYDGYTF. DNA for the CDR3: TGCAGTGCTAGGGCTAAGGGACAGGGGTATGATGGCTACACCTTC.

V and J are TRBV29-1 and TRBJ1-1; D remains ambiguous. CDR3 length equals 12 residues. The V gene's germline CDR1 is SQVTM and CDR2 ANQGSEA. Trimming left V 5 bases short and J 2 bases short, with 9 bases between. The CDR3 region has the DNA TGCAGCGTTCGCCGGACTAACACTGAAGCTTTCTTT. It codes for CSVRRTNTEAFF. The complete variable domain, with remaining parts taken from reference TRBV29-1 and TRBJ1-1, reads SAVISQKPSRDICQRGTSLTIQCQVDSQVTMMFWYRQQPGQSLTLIATANQGSEATYESGFVIDKFPISRPNLTFSTLTVSNMSPEDSSIYLCSVRRTNTEAFFGQGTRLTVV.

This clonotype was seen more than once but under ten times. The rearrangement uses TRBV20-1 and TRBJ1-1; D remains ambiguous. CDR3 length equals 13 residues. Looked up from germline, CDR1 is DFQATT and CDR2 is SNEGSKA (reference sequence). V was clipped by 6 bases and J by 4 bases, with 15 bases between them. This CDR3 reads CSAYRAKFTEAFF. CDR3 coding DNA: TGCAGTGCGTATCGGGCTAAGTTCACTGAAGCTTTCTTT.

The chain employs TRBV5-1 and TRBJ1-1, with D uncertain. CDR3 length: 14 residues. Germline lookup yields CDR1 SGHRS and CDR2 YFSETQ. V was cut by 7 bases and J by 1 base, with 14 bases left in between. The CDR3 DNA follows: TGCGCCAGCTCGCCGGACGGCTGGAACACTGAAGCTTTCTTT. It translates to CASSPDGWNTEAFF.

This clonotype was detected only a few times. This sequence joins TRBV20-1 and TRBJ2-5, with TRBD2 identical over 7 bases. Unmatched junction bases numbered 11, after V lost 2 bases and J lost 2 bases. The germline V gene encodes CDR1 DFQATT and CDR2 SNEGSKA (reference sequence). This CDR3 is built from 16 residues. The CDR3 spells CSARTRAGRQQETQYF. CDR3 in DNA: TGCAGTGCTAGAACTAGAGCGGGGAGGCAACAAGAGACCCAGTACTTC.

The rearrangement uses TRBV7-9 and TRBJ1-4; D is unresolved. Germline loops: CDR1 SEHNR, CDR2 FQNEAQ (reference sequence). V shed 1 base and J shed 5 bases, with 5 bases lying between them. The CDR3 is 13 residues long. CDR3 nucleotides: TGTGCCAGCAGCTTAGTGACCAATGAAAAACTGTTTTTT. It translates to CASSLVTNEKLFF.

The chain employs TRBV7-9 and TRBJ2-7, with TRBD2 as a possible D gene (6 bases). The length of the CDR3 is 16 residues. Germline CDR1 and CDR2: SEHNR and FQNEAQ (reference sequence). With 1 base removed from V and 1 base from J, the gap between germline ends came to 14 bases. CDR3 loop: CASSLVQRGGSYEQYF. The CDR3 DNA follows: TGTGCCAGCAGCTTAGTCCAGCGCGGAGGGTCCTACGAGCAGTACTTC.

The J gene is TRBJ2-3, the V gene TRBV4-1; 8 bases line up with TRBD2. The CDR3 runs to 16 residues. Looked up from germline, CDR1 is MGHRA and CDR2 is YSYEKL. After removal of 0 bases from V and 5 bases from J, the junction contained 7 bases not matched to a gene. The CDR3 is CASSQEWTSRGDTQYF. As DNA, the CDR3 is TGCGCCAGCAGCCAAGAGTGGACTAGCCGGGGAGATACGCAGTATTTT.

The chain employs TRBV5-1 and TRBJ2-5; 7 nucleotides line up with TRBD2. This CDR3 spans 16 amino acids. V was clipped by 5 bases and J by 0 bases; unmatched bases: 10. Germline V gene data show CDR1 as SGHRS and CDR2 as YFSETQ. The CDR3 DNA reads as TGCGCCAGCAGATTTAACAGCGGGATCTACCAAGAGACCCAGTACTTC. Translating it yields CASRFNSGIYQETQYF.

This clonotype was recorded a few times. The chain is built from TRBV20-1 and TRBJ2-7; D tentatively reads TRBD1 or TRBD2 (5 bases each). The ends were cut back, 6 bases at V and 6 bases at J, with 24 bases in the middle. In germline, CDR1 is DFQATT, CDR2 SNEGSKA (reference sequence). The CDR3 length is 15 residues. The CDR3 nucleotides are TGCAGTGCCAGACGACGAGGGGCTCTGCGATCCGAGCAGTACTTC. Protein product: CSARRRGALRSEQYF.

The chain has TRBV9 and TRBJ2-4; D unresolved. V shed 3 bases and J shed 0 bases, with 13 bases lying between them. CDR1 and CDR2 (germline): SGDLS, YYNGEE. This CDR3 has 16 residues. CDR3 coding DNA: TGTGCCAGCAGCGGAGACGAAACATTAGCCAAAAACATTCAGTACTTC. Encoded protein: CASSGDETLAKNIQYF.

Remarks on this clonotype: An end of the junction does not agree with germline; a read error may underlie this. The rearrangement joins TRBV30 to TRBJ1-2; D might be TRBD1 (5 bases). CDR3 size: 16 residues. Germline CDR1 GTSNPN, CDR2 SVGIG (reference sequence). The CDR3 region is CAWSALLNRNYYGYPF. The CDR3 nucleotides read TGTGCCTGGAGTGCATTGCTTAACAGGAACTATTATGGCTACCCCTTC. Combining the CDR3 with reference TRBV30 and TRBJ1-2 gives the whole variable domain SQTIHQWPATLVQPVGSPLSLECTVEGTSNPNLYWYRQAAGRGLQLLFYSVGIGQISSEVPQNLSASRPQDRQFILSSKKLLLSDSGFYLCAWSALLNRNYYGYPFGSGTRLTVV.

V is TRBV5-1 and J is TRBJ1-4; 7 bases align to TRBD1. The CDR3 is 15 amino acids. V shed 4 bases and J 4 bases; nucleotides not matched to a gene: 7. Germline CDR1 is SGHRS and CDR2 is YFSETQ. The DNA of the CDR3 is TGCGCCAGCAGCGCTAACCGGGACAGTAATGAAAAACTGTTTTTT. Translation gives CASSANRDSNEKLFF. The entire variable domain, with the rest obtained from reference TRBV5-1 and TRBJ1-4, is as follows: KAGVTQTPRYLIKTRGQQVTLSCSPISGHRSVSWYQQTPGQGLQFLFEYFSETQRNKGNFPGRFSGRQFSNSRSEMNVSTLELGDSALYLCASSANRDSNEKLFFGSGTQLSVL.

This clonotype has ten or more counts. This chain uses TRBV6-1 with TRBJ1-5, with D perhaps matching TRBD1 (5 bases). Trimming removed 2 bases from V and 1 base from J, with 9 bases in between. CDR3 size: 15 residues. Germline loops: CDR1 MNHNS, CDR2 SASEGT. The CDR3 DNA reads as TGTGCCAGCAGTGAATTCGGGGGAAGCAATCAGCCCCAGCATTTT. This encodes CASSEFGGSNQPQHF.

This clonotype was observed at least ten times. CDR3 in amino acids: CASSQFPPALAYEQFF. The DNA for the CDR3 is TGTGCCAGCAGCCAATTCCCGCCGGCACTAGCGTATGAGCAGTTCTTC. The rearrangement links TRBV3-1 to TRBJ2-1, with TRBD2 matching 7 bases. Trimming cost V 2 bases and J 8 bases; bases outside gene matches: 12. This CDR3 contains 16 residues. The germline V gene encodes CDR1 LGHDT and CDR2 YNNKEL (reference sequence).

In its sample, this clonotype was seen a few times. The genes are TRBV20-1 and TRBJ1-2; 9 bases match TRBD1. The CDR3 runs 13 residues. The V segment lost 3 bases and the J segment 6 bases; nucleotides outside the gene matches: 5. Looked up from germline, CDR1 is DFQATT and CDR2 is SNEGSKA (reference sequence). CDR3 amino acids: CSARGGTGNGYTF. The DNA of the CDR3 is TGCAGTGCTAGGGGCGGGACAGGGAATGGCTACACCTTC.

The chain carries TRBV27 and TRBJ1-6; D is ambiguous. V was trimmed by 4 bases and J by 10 bases, leaving 20 bases between them. Germline V lookup: CDR1 MNHEY, CDR2 SMNVEV (reference sequence). The CDR3 totals 16 residues. DNA for the CDR3: TGTGCCAGCAGTTCCGGCCAAGCAGCAGCGTCCTCACCCCTCCACTTT. Translated, it gives CASSSGQAAASSPLHF.

This clonotype was detected only a few times. V usage is TRBV20-1 and J usage is TRBJ2-3, with no clear D. This CDR3 contains 17 residues. Looked up from germline, CDR1 is DFQATT and CDR2 is SNEGSKA (reference sequence). V was trimmed by 1 base and J by 2 bases, leaving 19 bases between them. The CDR3 coding sequence is TGCAGTGCTAGAGTCCTCCGGCGGCGGCGCGACACAGATACGCAGTATTTT. Translation gives CSARVLRRRRDTDTQYF.

The sample holds a few counts of this clonotype. CDR3 loop: CSARDAKVAASYNEQFF. The CDR3 DNA sequence: TGCAGTGCTAGAGATGCTAAGGTAGCGGCCTCCTACAATGAGCAGTTCTTC. The chain is built from TRBV20-1 and TRBJ2-1, with D possibly matching TRBD2 (6 bases). CDR3 size: 17 residues. V gave up 0 bases and J gave up 0 bases, with 15 bases separating them. Germline loops: CDR1 DFQATT, CDR2 SNEGSKA (reference sequence).

The rearrangement joins TRBV5-4 to TRBJ2-5; the D call may be TRBD1 or TRBD2 (5 bases each). The CDR3 consists of 14 residues. CDR1 and CDR2 from the germline V gene are SGHNT and YYREEE (reference sequence). Trimming removed 4 bases at V and 1 base at J, with 11 bases between. CDR3 amino acids: CASSRAGTQETQYF. The CDR3 DNA sequence: TGTGCCAGCAGCCGCGCCGGGACCCAAGAGACCCAGTACTTC.

The genes are TRBV5-1 and TRBJ1-5; 9 bases are a match to TRBD1. The CDR3 length is 17 residues. Germline loops: CDR1 SGHRS, CDR2 YFSETQ. Unmatched junction bases numbered 14, after V lost 4 bases and J lost 6 bases. The DNA for the CDR3 is TGCGCCAGCAGCCCCGGGACAGGGTCACTAATGCGTCAGCCCCAGCATTTT. Protein: CASSPGTGSLMRQPQHF.

The chain joins TRBV5-1 to TRBJ1-5; D is undetermined. Germline-derived CDR1 and CDR2 are SGHRS and YFSETQ. Trimming took 5 bases from V and 1 from J, leaving 13 bases between them. The CDR3 covers 15 residues. For the CDR3, the DNA is TGCGCCAGCAGTCTTCGACCCGGGAGCAATCAGCCCCAGCATTTT. Its translation: CASSLRPGSNQPQHF.